This T cell receptor (beta chain) was captured in a study of shared clonotypes between healthy human individuals. In the study overall: The cohort had a couple of women and a few men, ages 18 to 49.

V lost 2 bases to trimming and J lost 1 base, with 6 bases between them. Germline CDR1 reads SGHTA; CDR2 reads FQGNSA. The CDR3 length is 13 residues. Study-level findings and limits: The represented genetic and exposure-history diversity was limited by the small number of donors.

The data were produced by immunoSEQ multiplex PCR, yet TCRdb's version contains in-frame clones alone and is incomplete. Counted here are millions of clones, 90% to 95% occurring once; the ten biggest clones make up about 0.39%. Details on this clone: Its cognate antigen is unknown. Other DNA sequences within the sample encode an identical CDR3.

The clonotype originates from a man younger than 35 in good health. Some clones in this sample may be carry-over from other donors' samples. The chain has TRBV7-2 and TRBJ2-7, with D unresolved. Sequencing was performed on naive CD4+ T cells from PBMCs. The sample's subset: CD45RA+ positively selected. The CDR3 DNA reads as TGTGCCAGCAGCTTAAGGGATTCCTACGAGCAGTACTTC. It translates to CASSLRDSYEQYF.